The rows below give T cell receptor beta chains drawn from one sample of a study of blood T cell repertoires in COVID-19. TCRdb's copy holds only in-frame clones and misses some; the assay was immunoSEQ multiplex PCR. Here the sample spans about 43,000 clones, 70% to 90% being singletons. The sequenced material came from peripheral blood. These receptors all come from a human donor in a cohort sampled during active COVID-19. Each CDR3 is given with its conserved first and last residue. The D gene is left open where the match is weak. Size tells how often a clone was seen (once, few, many) or the class of an expanded clone, and some rows leave it out.

j_gene | abundance | d_gene | v_gene | CDR3nt | CDR3aa
TRBJ2-5 | . | . | TRBV5-1 | TGCGCCAGCAGCTTGGATGCAGGCGGGGAGACCCAGTACTTC | CASSLDAGGETQYF
TRBJ2-7 | few | . | TRBV28 | TGTGCCAGCAGTTTATCCGCCCGAGGGTCCTACGAGCAGTACTTC | CASSLSARGSYEQYF
TRBJ2-4 | . | . | TRBV5-6 | TGTGCCAGCAGCTTCGGACAGATTCAGTACTTC | CASSFGQIQYF
TRBJ1-6 | once | TRBD1 | TRBV5-1 | TGCGCCAGCAGCCTTGCGGACAGGGGATTATCCTATAATTCACCCCTCCACTTT | CASSLADRGLSYNSPLHF
TRBJ1-5 | . | TRBD1 | TRBV6-2/TRBV6-3 | TGTGCCAGCAGTTACGGGGACAGACAGCCCCAGCATTTT | CASSYGDRQPQHF
TRBJ2-7 | . | . | TRBV6-1 | TGTGCCAGCAGTGAAGCGCGGCTGCGGGGCGAGCAGTACTTC | CASSEARLRGEQYF
TRBJ1-5 | once | . | TRBV19 | TGTGCCAGTAGTAAAAGAGAGGGCCTGGGGCAGCCCCAGCATTTT | CASSKREGLGQPQHF
TRBJ1-1 | few | . | TRBV4-1 | TGCGCCAGCAGCCAGCAAGGACAGAACACTGAAGCTTTCTTT | CASSQQGQNTEAFF
TRBJ2-5 | . | TRBD2 | TRBV7-9 | TGTGCCAGCAGCTTAGCGCTAGGGCTAGCGGGCTCCATGGAGACCCAGTACTTC | CASSLALGLAGSMETQYF
TRBJ2-5 | few | TRBD1 | TRBV19 | TGTGCCAGTAGTTCCCGGGACAGGGTGAAGACCCAGTACTTC | CASSSRDRVKTQYF